This T cell receptor (beta chain) derives from a study of regulatory T cells in long-lasting Graves disease (dated by TCRdb to the early 2020s). About the full investigation: Patients with newly diagnosed Graves' disease had been on antithyroid drugs for under 3 months. Persistent Graves' disease patients were compared with newly diagnosed Graves' disease patients by peripheral blood TCR sequencing and RNA sequencing. TCR sequencing covered 13 persistent and around 20 newly diagnosed Graves' disease patients, approximately 33 samples in total. The study was registered as a clinical trial and conducted in China. Findings and caveats that apply to the study as a whole: A larger number of public clonotypes was shared among persistent patients (under 3,000) than among newly diagnosed patients (about 990). The small sample size was acknowledged by the authors as a limitation that may reduce accuracy. Lower TCR Shannon entropy and fewer highly expanded clones were observed in persistent Graves' disease patients than in newly diagnosed patients, which suggested clonal expansion. The study examined only peripheral blood because the primary lesion, thyroid tissue, could not be accessed. Sequencing and analysis were limited to the TCR beta chain.

Comment on this clonotype: The target of this receptor is not known. Base-call qualities are not available, and no considerably larger clone is one nucleotide away.

Libraries were built with multiplex PCR. This sample was sequenced with an Illumina HiSeq 4000. To build TCR beta libraries, CDR3 regions were amplified by Arm-PCR using iRepertoire HTBI primers. PCR products were gel purified before sequencing. As for how the authors treated the data: Gene usage analysis of CDR3 amino acid clonotypes relied on the roughly 60 TRBV and fewer than 15 TRBJ segments identified across samples. COPE and FqMerger were used to merge the filtered high-quality paired reads into contigs. BLAST was used to align contigs to IMGT TRBV, TRBD and TRBJ reference genes, with CDR3 defined following IMGT. Any clonotype with a frequency above 0.1% was counted as a highly expanded clone. Shannon entropy served as the measure of repertoire diversity, while the Gini coefficient captured V-J evenness. Public clonotypes were defined as clonotypes shared by more than one individual. The public reads were run again by TCRdb, first through fastp at Q25 and then through MiXCR, and only productive beta chains were kept. Duplicate CDR3 protein sequences are folded into a single record with the most common DNA and genes. The V and J calls here are based on TCRdb, not the publication. A total of around 400,000 distinct CDR3 sequences appear in this sample, less than 20% of them only once. The ten largest clones take up 22% of the sample.

The sample's time point, from its label and the paper: newly diagnosed GD, antithyroid drugs for less than 3 months. RNA was extracted from PBMCs in TRIzol for both TCR sequencing and RNA sequencing. The diagnosis of Graves' disease was made according to American Thyroid Association guidelines. Patients were recruited from an endocrinology department in Xi'an, China. Each patient gave approximately 10 milliliters of peripheral blood, collected in an EDTA anticoagulant tube. Ficoll Paque Plus density gradient separation was used to isolate PBMCs, and no additional T cell sorting was done. An Agilent 2100 Bioanalyzer and agarose gel were used to check RNA quality, while a NanoDrop 2000 measured RNA concentration. The sequenced sample was peripheral blood mononuclear cells (PBMCs), obtained at new diagnosis, from a patient treated with antithyroid drugs. The sequence came from a female donor with Graves disease.

The CDR3 loop reads CASRDRPNQPQHF. In nucleotide form, the sequence is TGTGCCAGCAGAGACAGGCCCAATCAGCCCCAGCATTTT. The chain uses TRBV2 and TRBJ1-5; a tentative D call is TRBD1 (6 bases match). The CDR1 and CDR2 encoded by the germline V gene are SNHLY and FYNNEI. V is shortened by 6 bases, J by 3 bases, and the region joining them spans 9 bases. Counted from cysteine to phenylalanine, this CDR3 has 13 amino acids. CDR3 DNA is the only sequence kept; it has 39 bases, read in frame from the first base.